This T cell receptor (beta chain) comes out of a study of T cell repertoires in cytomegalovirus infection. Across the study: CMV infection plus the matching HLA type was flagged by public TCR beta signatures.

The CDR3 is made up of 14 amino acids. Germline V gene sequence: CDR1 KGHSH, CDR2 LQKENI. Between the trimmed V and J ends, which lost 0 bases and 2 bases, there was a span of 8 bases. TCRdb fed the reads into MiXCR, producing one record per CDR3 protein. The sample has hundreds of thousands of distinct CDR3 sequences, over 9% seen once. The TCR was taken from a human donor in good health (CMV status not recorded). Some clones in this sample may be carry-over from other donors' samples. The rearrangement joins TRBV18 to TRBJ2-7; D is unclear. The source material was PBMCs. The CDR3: CASSPPGNTYEQYF. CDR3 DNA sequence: TGTGCCAGCTCACCACCGGGAAACACCTACGAGCAGTACTTC.